Sequencing of this TCR beta chain was carried out in a study of T cell repertoires and HLA-DP antigens. Details on this clone: Antigen unknown.

The assay was immunoSEQ multiplex PCR, and TCRdb's table has in-frame clones only and misses some. The data hold approximately 90,000 clones, with roughly nine tenths observed a single time. Trimming removed 0 bases from V and 2 bases from J; junction bases left unmatched: 7. CDR3 length: 17 residues. Germline V lookup: CDR1 KGHSH, CDR2 LQKENI. This clonotype was sampled from a man in his fifties or sixties in good health and CMV-seronegative. Sequenced input: CD4+ T cells from PBMCs. The chain has TRBV18 and TRBJ2-3; TRBD1 agrees at 8 bases. The CDR3 bases are TGTGCCAGCTCACCACCCACAGGGGGAGACCCCACAGATACGCAGTATTTT. This codes for CASSPPTGGDPTDTQYF.